These T cell receptor beta chains were read from a single sample in a study of blood T cell repertoires in COVID-19. This table comes from immunoSEQ multiplex PCR, and its TCRdb copy is limited to in-frame clones, with some not included. Seen here are 200,000 to 250,000 clones, roughly 84% observed once, and the top ten hold 2% to 2.5%. Sequences were obtained from peripheral blood. The receptors derive from a woman aged 60-75 years with acute or convalescent COVID-19. The CDR3 runs from the conserved cysteine through the conserved F or W. The D gene is left open where the match is weak. Clone size is shown for a subset of rows, as once, few, many or a class of expanded clone.

V gene,J gene,clone size,D gene,CDR3 DNA,CDR3 protein
TRBV30,TRBJ1-2,.,.,TGTGCCTGGAGTAGGTTGGAGGTAGGCTATGGCTACACCTTC,CAWSRLEVGYGYTF
TRBV7-2,TRBJ1-2,.,.,TGTGCCAGCAGCTTCGAGGGATCCTATGGCTACACCTTC,CASSFEGSYGYTF
TRBV6-1,TRBJ1-4,.,.,TGTGCCAGCAGTGAATCGGGGGGCTATCGGAAAAAACTGTTTTTT,CASSESGGYRKKLFF
TRBV11-2,TRBJ1-1,.,.,TGTGCCAGCAGCTTAGGGAGGGAAGCTTTCTTT,CASSLGREAFF
TRBV2,TRBJ1-2,medium-sized,.,TGTGCCAGCACCTATGTGGGCGCCAACTATGGCTACACCTTC,CASTYVGANYGYTF
TRBV14,TRBJ2-7,once,.,TGTGCCAGCAGCCTCCTGGGGGCACACGAGCAGTACTTC,CASSLLGAHEQYF
TRBV27,TRBJ2-5,few,.,TGTGCCAGCAGTTTCGCGGGGAGCCTTCAAGAGACCCAGTACTTC,CASSFAGSLQETQYF
TRBV11-1,TRBJ1-1,.,.,TGTGCCAGCAGCTTAGCGCGGGGCTGGGTCACTGAAGCTTTCTTT,CASSLARGWVTEAFF
TRBV5-4,TRBJ1-2,.,.,TGTGCCAGCAGCTTGGCGGTTGGGCAGAACTATGGCTACACCTTC,CASSLAVGQNYGYTF
TRBV11-2,TRBJ2-2,.,TRBD2,TGTGCCAGCAGATTAGCGGGGGGGCTTAACGGGGAGCTGTTTTTT,CASRLAGGLNGELFF
TRBV6-2/TRBV6-3,TRBJ2-7,.,.,TGTGCCAGCAGTCCCAGTTGGGACACCGCCTACGAGCAGTACTTC,CASSPSWDTAYEQYF
TRBV7-3,TRBJ1-2,.,.,TGTGCCAGCAGCCCGACAGCCTCTAACTATGGCTACACCTTC,CASSPTASNYGYTF
TRBV6-5,TRBJ2-1,once,.,TGTGCCAGCAAGGGGGACACCACCTACAATGAGCAGTTCTTC,CASKGDTTYNEQFF
TRBV19,TRBJ1-5,.,.,TGTGCCAGTAGTCCCCCCCCGGGACAACAGCATTTT,CASSPPPGQQHF
TRBV5-6,TRBJ2-1,.,TRBD2,TGTGCCAGCAGCCGCGGGGGGCCGGTGCTGGGGGAGCAGTTCTTC,CASSRGGPVLGEQFF
TRBV5-3,TRBJ1-2,.,.,TGTGCCAGAAGCTTAGACAGGTTGGGTAACTATGGCTACACCTTC,CARSLDRLGNYGYTF
TRBV5-1,TRBJ1-2,.,.,TGCGCCAGCAGCTTGAACTGGGCCCCGGGGTTTTCATATGGCTACACCTTC,CASSLNWAPGFSYGYTF
TRBV7-2,TRBJ1-2,.,TRBD1,TGTGCCAGCAGCCAAGGGGGCTGGGGCTATGGCTACACCTTC,CASSQGGWGYGYTF
TRBV5-1,TRBJ1-2,.,.,TGCGCCAGCAGCTTGGGGACCACAGGCCATGGCTACACCTTC,CASSLGTTGHGYTF
TRBV15,TRBJ1-1,.,.,TGTGCCACCAGCAGAGATCAGTATACTGAAGCTTTCTTT,CATSRDQYTEAFF
TRBV6-6,TRBJ2-3,.,.,TGTGCCAGCAGTTACCGAGAGGCCCGAGGAGATACGCAGTATTTT,CASSYREARGDTQYF
TRBV3-1/TRBV3-2,TRBJ1-3,.,TRBD1,TGTGCCAGCAGCCCGGGGACAGGGACTGGAAACACCATATATTTT,CASSPGTGTGNTIYF
TRBV7-9,TRBJ2-3,.,.,TGTGCCAGCAGCTTCACACCAGATACGCAGTATTTT,CASSFTPDTQYF
TRBV6-6,TRBJ1-3,.,.,TGTGCCAGCACGTCGGGAGAAGCCGGCTCTGGAAACACCATATATTTT,CASTSGEAGSGNTIYF
TRBV10-3,TRBJ1-2,.,.,TGTGCCATCAGTGAGTCCCAGGGAGGGGCCGGGGGTCCTACCTATGGCTACACCTTC,CAISESQGGAGGPTYGYTF